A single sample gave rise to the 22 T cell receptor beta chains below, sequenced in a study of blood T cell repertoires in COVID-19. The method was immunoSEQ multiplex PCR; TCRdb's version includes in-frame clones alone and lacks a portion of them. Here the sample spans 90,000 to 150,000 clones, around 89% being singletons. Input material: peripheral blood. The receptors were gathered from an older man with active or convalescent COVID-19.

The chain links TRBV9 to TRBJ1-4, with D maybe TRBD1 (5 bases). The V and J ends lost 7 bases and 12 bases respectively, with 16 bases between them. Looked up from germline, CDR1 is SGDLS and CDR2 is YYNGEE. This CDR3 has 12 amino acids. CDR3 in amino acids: CASGKGIGELFF. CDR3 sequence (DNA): TGTGCCAGCGGGAAGGGGATAGGTGAACTGTTTTTT.

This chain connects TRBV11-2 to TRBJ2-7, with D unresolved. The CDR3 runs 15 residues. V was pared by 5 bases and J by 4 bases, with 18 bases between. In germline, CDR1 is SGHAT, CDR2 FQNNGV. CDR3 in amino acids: CASSEPTSGGYEQYF. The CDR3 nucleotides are TGTGCCAGCAGCGAGCCGACCTCGGGTGGGTACGAGCAGTACTTC. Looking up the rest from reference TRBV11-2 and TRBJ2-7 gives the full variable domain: EAGVAQSPRYKIIEKRQSVAFWCNPISGHATLYWYQQILGQGPKLLIQFQNNGVVDDSQLPKDRFSAERLKGVDSTLKIQPAKLEDSAVYLCASSEPTSGGYEQYFGPGTRLTVT.

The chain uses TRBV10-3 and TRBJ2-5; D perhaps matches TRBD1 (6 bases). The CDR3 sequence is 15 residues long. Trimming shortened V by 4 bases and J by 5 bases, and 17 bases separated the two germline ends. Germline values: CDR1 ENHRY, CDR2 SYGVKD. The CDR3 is CAISGRQGWSETQYF. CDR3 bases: TGTGCCATCAGTGGTCGGCAGGGGTGGTCGGAGACCCAGTACTTC.

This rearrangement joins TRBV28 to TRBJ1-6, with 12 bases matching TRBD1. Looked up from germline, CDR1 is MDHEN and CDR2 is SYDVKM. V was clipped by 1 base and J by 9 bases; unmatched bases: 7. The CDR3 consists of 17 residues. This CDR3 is CASSLLHGTGGVSPLHF. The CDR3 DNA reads TGTGCCAGCAGTTTATTACACGGGACAGGGGGCGTTTCACCCCTCCACTTT.

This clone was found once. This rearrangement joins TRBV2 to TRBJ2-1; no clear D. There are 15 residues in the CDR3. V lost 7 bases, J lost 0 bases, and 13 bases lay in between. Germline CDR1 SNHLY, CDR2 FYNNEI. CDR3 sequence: CASKFDWSSYNEQFF. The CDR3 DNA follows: TGTGCCAGCAAATTTGACTGGTCCTCCTACAATGAGCAGTTCTTC.

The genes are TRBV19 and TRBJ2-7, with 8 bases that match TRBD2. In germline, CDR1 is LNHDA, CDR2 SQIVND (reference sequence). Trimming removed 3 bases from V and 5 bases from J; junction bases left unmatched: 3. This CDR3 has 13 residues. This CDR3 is CASSMVREDEQYF. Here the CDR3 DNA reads TGTGCCAGTAGTATGGTGCGGGAGGACGAGCAGTACTTC. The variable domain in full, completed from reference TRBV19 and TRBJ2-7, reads DGGITQSPKYLFRKEGQNVTLSCEQNLNHDAMYWYRQDPGQGLRLIYYSQIVNDFQKGDIAEGYSVSREKKESFPLTVTSAQKNPTAFYLCASSMVREDEQYFGPGTRLTVT.

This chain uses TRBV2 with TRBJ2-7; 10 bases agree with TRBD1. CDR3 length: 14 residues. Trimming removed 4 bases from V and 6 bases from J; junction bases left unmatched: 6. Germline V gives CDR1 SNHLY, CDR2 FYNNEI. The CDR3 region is CASSVGTGEPEQYF. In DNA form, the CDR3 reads TGTGCCAGCAGTGTTGGGACAGGGGAGCCCGAGCAGTACTTC.

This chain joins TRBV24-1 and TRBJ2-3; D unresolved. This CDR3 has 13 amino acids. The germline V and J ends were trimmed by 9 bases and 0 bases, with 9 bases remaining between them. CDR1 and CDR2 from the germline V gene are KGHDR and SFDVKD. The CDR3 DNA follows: TGTGCCACCGGAGCTCCGAGCACAGATACGCAGTATTTT. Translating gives CATGAPSTDTQYF.

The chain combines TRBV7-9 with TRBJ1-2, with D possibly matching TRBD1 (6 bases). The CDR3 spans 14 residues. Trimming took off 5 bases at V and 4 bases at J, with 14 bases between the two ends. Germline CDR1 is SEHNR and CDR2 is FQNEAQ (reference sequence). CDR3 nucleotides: TGTGCCAGCAGCCGCACAGGGTTGTTCTATGGCTACACCTTC. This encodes CASSRTGLFYGYTF. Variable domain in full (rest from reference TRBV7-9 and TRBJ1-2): DTGVSQNPRHKITKRGQNVTFRCDPISEHNRLYWYRQTLGQGPEFLTYFQNEAQLEKSRLLSDRFSAERPKGSFSTLEIQRTEQGDSAMYLCASSRTGLFYGYTFGSGTRLTVV.

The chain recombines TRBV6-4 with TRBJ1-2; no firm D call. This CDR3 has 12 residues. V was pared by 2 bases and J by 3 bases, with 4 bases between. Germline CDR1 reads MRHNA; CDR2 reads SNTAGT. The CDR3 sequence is CASSDGYYGYTF. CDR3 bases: TGTGCCAGCAGTGACGGCTACTATGGCTACACCTTC.

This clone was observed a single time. This CDR3 is CASSLRLAGASVETQYF. The CDR3 nucleotides are TGTGCCAGCAGCCTTAGACTAGCGGGAGCTTCGGTGGAGACCCAGTACTTC. V usage is TRBV3-1 (or the pseudogene TRBV3-2) and J usage is TRBJ2-5; TRBD2 agrees at 12 bases. With V trimmed by 4 bases and J by 5 bases, 11 bases remained unmatched. The germline gives CDR1 LGHDT, CDR2 YNNKEL (reference sequence). The CDR3 runs 17 residues.

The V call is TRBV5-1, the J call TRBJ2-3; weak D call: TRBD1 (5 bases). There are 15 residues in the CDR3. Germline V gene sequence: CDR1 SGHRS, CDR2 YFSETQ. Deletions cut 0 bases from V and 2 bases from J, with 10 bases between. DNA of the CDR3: TGCGCCAGCAGCTTGGGAGACAGTTACACAGATACGCAGTATTTT. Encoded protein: CASSLGDSYTDTQYF. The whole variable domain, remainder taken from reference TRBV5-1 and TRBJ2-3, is KAGVTQTPRYLIKTRGQQVTLSCSPISGHRSVSWYQQTPGQGLQFLFEYFSETQRNKGNFPGRFSGRQFSNSRSEMNVSTLELGDSALYLCASSLGDSYTDTQYFGPGTRLTVL.

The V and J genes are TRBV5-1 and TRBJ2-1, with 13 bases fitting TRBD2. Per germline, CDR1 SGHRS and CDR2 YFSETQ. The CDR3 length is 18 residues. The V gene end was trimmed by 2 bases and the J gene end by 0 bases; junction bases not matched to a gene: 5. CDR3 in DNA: TGCGCCAGCAGCTTAGGGACTAGCGGGATGTCCTCCTACAATGAGCAGTTCTTC. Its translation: CASSLGTSGMSSYNEQFF. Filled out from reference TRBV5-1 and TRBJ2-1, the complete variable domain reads KAGVTQTPRYLIKTRGQQVTLSCSPISGHRSVSWYQQTPGQGLQFLFEYFSETQRNKGNFPGRFSGRQFSNSRSEMNVSTLELGDSALYLCASSLGTSGMSSYNEQFFGPGTRLTVL.

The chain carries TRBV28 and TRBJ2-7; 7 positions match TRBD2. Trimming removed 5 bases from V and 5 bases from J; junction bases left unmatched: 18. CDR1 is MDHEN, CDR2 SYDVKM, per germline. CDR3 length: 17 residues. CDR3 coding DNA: TGTGCCAGCAGTGGATCTCCGAAGGGCGGGAGTCGGAACGAGCAGTACTTC. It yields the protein CASSGSPKGGSRNEQYF.

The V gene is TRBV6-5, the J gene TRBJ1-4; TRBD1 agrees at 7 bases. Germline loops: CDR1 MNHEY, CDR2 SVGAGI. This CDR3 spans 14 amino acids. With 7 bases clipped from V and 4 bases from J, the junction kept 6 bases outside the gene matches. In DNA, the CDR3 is TGTGCCAGCACCGCCAGGGACAGTAATGAAAAACTGTTTTTT. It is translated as CASTARDSNEKLFF.

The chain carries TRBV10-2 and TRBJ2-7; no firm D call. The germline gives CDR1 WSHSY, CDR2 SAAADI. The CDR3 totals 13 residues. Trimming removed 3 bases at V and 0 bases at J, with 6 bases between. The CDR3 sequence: CASSEVSSYEQYF. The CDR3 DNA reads TGCGCCAGCAGTGAAGTCAGCTCCTACGAGCAGTACTTC.

CDR3 in amino acids: CASSPLRRSGYTF. Written as DNA, the CDR3 is TGTGCCAGCAGCCCATTGAGGAGGAGCGGCTACACCTTC. This chain uses TRBV9 with TRBJ1-2, with D uncertain. The CDR3 has 13 residues. V gave up 4 bases and J gave up 8 bases, with 15 bases separating them. The germline V gene has CDR1 SGDLS and CDR2 YYNGEE.

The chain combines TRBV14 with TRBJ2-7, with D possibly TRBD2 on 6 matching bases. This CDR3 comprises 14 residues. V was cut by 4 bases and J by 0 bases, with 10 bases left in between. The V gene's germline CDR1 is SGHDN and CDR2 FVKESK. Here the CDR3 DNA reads TGTGCCAGCAGCCCCATGGAGGGCTCCTACGAGCAGTACTTC. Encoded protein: CASSPMEGSYEQYF.

This CDR3 reads CASSLRENYGYTF. For the CDR3, the DNA is TGTGCCAGCAGTTTACGGGAGAACTATGGCTACACCTTC. This chain joins TRBV12-3 or TRBV12-4 and TRBJ1-2, with D uncertain. CDR3 length equals 13 residues. Trimming stripped 2 bases from V and 2 bases from J, with 6 bases between.

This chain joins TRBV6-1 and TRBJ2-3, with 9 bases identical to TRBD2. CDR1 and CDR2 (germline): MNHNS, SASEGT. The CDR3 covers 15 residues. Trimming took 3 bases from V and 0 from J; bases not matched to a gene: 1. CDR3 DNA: TGTGCCAGCAGTGATAGCGGGGGCAGCACAGATACGCAGTATTTT. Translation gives CASSDSGGSTDTQYF.

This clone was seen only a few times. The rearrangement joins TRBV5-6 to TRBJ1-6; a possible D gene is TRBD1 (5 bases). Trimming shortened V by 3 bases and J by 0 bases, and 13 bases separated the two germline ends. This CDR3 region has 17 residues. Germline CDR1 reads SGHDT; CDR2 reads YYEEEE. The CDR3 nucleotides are TGTGCCAGCAGCTCCGGACATTCGGGCTCCTATAATTCACCCCTCCACTTT. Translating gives CASSSGHSGSYNSPLHF. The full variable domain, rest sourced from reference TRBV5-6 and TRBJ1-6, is DAGVTQSPTHLIKTRGQQVTLRCSPKSGHDTVSWYQQALGQGPQFIFQYYEEEERQRGNFPDRFSGHQFPNYSSELNVNALLLGDSALYLCASSSGHSGSYNSPLHFGNGTRLTVT.

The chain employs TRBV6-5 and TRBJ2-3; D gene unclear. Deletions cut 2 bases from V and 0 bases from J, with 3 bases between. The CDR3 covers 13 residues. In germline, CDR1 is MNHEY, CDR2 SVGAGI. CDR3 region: CASSYVSTDTQYF. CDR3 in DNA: TGTGCCAGCAGTTACGTAAGCACAGATACGCAGTATTTT.